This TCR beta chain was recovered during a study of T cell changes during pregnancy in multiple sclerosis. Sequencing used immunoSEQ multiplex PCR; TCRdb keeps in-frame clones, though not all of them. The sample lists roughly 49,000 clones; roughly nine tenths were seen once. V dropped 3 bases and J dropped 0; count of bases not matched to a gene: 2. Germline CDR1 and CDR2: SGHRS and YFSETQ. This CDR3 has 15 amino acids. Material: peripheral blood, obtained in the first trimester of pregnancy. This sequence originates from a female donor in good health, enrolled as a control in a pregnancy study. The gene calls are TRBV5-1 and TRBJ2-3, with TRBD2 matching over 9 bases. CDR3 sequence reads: CASSSLAGSTDTQYF. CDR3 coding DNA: TGCGCCAGCAGCTCCCTAGCGGGGAGCACAGATACGCAGTATTTT.